The 3 T cell receptor beta chains listed next were all sequenced from one sample in a study of T cells in Graves' hyperthyroidism and ophthalmopathy. What was amplified from RNA transcripts were TCR beta CDR3 regions. A set of HTBI primers served as the primers for a first-round RT-PCR of the TCR CDR3. TCRdb reprocessed the multiplex PCR reads with MiXCR, giving one entry per CDR3 protein. The sample includes under 70,000 distinct CDR3 sequences, approximately 53% of them seen just once. Sequenced sample: blood. The receptors here all came from a woman between 55 and 75 years old with Graves' ophthalmopathy.

V gene TRBV20-1 combines with J gene TRBJ2-7; no clear D. This CDR3 comprises 13 residues. CDR1 is DFQATT and CDR2 is SNEGSKA in the germline V gene (reference sequence). V lost 3 bases and J 4 bases, leaving 13 bases between the germline ends. The CDR3 region has the DNA TGCAGTGCTAGTGAGGTTTCGGTTTACGAGCAGTACTTC. This codes for CSASEVSVYEQYF.

This chain connects TRBV2 to TRBJ1-2; D uncertain. This CDR3 comprises 14 residues. Germline lookup yields CDR1 SNHLY and CDR2 FYNNEI. The V and J ends lost 3 bases and 12 bases respectively, with 20 bases between them. For the CDR3, the DNA is TGTGCCAGCAGTGATGAGGGCGGCTACTCTGGAAACACCTTC. This gives the protein CASSDEGGYSGNTF.

The table lists this clonotype with many counts. This chain uses TRBV7-2 with TRBJ2-5; no clear D gene. Trimming removed 1 base from V and 2 bases from J, with 5 bases in between. This CDR3 is 13 amino acids long. The germline V gene encodes CDR1 SGHTA and CDR2 FQGNSA. The CDR3: CASSLVIQETQYF. The CDR3 bases are TGTGCCAGCAGCTTAGTGATTCAAGAGACCCAGTACTTC.